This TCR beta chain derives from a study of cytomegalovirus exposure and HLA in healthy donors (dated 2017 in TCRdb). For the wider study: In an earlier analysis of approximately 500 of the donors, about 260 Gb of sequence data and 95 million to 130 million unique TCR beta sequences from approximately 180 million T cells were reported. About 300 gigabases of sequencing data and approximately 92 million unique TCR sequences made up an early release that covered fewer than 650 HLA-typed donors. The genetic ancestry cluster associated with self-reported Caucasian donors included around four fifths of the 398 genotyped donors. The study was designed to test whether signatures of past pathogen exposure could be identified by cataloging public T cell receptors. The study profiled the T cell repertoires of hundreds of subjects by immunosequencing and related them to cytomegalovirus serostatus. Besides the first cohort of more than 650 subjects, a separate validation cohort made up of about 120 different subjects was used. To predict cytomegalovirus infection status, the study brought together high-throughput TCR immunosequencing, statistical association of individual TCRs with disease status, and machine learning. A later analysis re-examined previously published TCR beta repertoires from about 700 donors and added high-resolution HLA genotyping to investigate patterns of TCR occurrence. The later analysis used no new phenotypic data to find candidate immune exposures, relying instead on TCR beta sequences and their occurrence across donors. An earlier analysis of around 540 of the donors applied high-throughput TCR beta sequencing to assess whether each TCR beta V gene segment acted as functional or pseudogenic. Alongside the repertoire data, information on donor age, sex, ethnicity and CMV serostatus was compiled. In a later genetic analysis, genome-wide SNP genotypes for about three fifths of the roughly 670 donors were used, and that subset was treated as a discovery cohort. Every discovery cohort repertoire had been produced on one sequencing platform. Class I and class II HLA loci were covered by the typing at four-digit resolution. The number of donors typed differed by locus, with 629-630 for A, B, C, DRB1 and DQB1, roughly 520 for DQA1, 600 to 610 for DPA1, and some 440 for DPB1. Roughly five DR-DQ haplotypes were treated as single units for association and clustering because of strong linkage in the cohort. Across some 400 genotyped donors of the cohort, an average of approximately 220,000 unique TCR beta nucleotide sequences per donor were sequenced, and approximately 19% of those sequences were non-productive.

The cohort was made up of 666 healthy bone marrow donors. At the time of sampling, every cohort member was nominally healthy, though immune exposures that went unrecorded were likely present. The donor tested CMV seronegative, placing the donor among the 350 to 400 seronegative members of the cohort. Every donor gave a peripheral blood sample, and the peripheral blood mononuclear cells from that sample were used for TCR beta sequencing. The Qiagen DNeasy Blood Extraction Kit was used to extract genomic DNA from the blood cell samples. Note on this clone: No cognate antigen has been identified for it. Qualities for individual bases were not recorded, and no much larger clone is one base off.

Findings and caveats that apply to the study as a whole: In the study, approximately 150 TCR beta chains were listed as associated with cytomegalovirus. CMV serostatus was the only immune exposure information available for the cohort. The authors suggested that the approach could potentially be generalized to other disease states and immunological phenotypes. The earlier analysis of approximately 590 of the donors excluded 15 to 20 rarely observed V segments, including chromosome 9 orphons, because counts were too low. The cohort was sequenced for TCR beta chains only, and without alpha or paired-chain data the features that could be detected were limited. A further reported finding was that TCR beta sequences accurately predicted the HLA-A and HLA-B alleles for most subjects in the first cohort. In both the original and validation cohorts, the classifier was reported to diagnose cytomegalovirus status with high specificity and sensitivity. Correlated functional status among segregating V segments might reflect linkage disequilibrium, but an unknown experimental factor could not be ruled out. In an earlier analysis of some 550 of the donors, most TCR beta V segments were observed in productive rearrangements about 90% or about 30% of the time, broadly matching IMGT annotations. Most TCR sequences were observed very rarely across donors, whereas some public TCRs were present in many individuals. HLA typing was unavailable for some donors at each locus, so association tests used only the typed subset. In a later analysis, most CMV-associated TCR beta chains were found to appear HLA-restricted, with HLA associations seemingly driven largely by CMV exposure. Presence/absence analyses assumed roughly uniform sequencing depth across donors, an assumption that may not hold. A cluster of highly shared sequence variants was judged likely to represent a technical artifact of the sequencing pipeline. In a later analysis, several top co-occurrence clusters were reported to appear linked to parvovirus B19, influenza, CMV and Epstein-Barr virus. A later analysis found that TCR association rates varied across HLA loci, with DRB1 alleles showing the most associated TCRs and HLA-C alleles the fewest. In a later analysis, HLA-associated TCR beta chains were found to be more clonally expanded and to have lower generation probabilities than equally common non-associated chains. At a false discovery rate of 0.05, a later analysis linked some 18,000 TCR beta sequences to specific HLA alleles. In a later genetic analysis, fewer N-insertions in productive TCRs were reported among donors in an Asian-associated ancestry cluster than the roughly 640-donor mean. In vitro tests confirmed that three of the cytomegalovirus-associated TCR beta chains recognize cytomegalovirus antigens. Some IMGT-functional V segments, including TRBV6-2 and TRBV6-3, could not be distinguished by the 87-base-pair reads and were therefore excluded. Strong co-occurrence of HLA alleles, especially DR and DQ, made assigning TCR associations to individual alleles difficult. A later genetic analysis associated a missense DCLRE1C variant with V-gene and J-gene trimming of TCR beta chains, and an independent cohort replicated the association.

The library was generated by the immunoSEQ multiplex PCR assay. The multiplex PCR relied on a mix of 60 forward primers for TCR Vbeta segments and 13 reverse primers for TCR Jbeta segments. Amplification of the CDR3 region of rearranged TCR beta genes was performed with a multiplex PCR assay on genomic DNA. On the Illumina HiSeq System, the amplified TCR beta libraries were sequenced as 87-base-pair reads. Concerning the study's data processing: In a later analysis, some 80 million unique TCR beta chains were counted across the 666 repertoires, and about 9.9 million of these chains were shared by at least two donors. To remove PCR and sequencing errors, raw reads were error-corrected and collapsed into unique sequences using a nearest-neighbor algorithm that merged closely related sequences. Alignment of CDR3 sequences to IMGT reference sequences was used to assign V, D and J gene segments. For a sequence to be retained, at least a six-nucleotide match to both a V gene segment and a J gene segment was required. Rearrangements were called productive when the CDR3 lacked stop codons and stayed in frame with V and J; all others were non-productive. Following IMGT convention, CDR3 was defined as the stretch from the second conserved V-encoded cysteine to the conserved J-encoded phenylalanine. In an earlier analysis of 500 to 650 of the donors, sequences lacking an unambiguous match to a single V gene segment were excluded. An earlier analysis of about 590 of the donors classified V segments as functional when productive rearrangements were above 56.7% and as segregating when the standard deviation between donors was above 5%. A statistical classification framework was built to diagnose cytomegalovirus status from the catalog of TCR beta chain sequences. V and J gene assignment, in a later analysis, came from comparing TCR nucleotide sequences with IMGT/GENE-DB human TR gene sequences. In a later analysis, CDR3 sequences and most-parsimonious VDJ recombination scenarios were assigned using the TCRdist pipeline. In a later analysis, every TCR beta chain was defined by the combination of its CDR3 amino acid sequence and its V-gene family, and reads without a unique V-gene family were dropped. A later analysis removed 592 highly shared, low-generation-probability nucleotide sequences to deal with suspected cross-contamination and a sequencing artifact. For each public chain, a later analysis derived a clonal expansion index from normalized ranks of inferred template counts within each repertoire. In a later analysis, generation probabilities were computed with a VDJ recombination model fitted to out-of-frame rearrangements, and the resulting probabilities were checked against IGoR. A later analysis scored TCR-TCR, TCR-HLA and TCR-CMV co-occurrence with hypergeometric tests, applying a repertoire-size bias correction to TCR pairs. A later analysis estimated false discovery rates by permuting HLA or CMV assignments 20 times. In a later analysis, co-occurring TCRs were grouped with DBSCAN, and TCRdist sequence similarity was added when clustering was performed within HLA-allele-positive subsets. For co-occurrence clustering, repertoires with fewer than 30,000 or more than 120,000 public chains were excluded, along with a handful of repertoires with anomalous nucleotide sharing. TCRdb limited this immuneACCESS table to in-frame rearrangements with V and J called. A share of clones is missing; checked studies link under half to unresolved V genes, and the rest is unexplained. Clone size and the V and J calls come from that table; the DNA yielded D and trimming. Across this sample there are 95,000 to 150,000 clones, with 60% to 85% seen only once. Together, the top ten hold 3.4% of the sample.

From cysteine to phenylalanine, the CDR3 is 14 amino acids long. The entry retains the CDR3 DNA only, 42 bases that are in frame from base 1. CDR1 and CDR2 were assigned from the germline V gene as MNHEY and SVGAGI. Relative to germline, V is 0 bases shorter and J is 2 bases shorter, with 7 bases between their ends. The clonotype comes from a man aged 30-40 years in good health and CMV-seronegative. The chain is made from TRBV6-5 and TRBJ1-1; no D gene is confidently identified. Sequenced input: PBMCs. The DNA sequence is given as TGTGCCAGCAGTTACTCGCGGGCAAACACTGAAGCTTTCTTT. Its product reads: CASSYSRANTEAFF.